This entry concerns a single TCR beta chain. The CDR3 spans 13 residues. V trimming: 5 bases; J trimming: 8 bases; junction bases outside the gene matches: 7. CDR1 and CDR2 from the germline V gene are SGHRS and YFSETQ. This record belongs to a study of blood T cell repertoires in COVID-19. The wider study: Sources were T cells, B-cell-depleted T cells, or PBMCs; the material itself was cDNA or gDNA.

This table comes from immunoSEQ multiplex PCR, and its TCRdb copy is limited to in-frame clones, with some not included. The sample lists approximately 190,000 clones, around 86% occurring once. The receptor comes from a man aged 80 or over with acute or convalescent COVID-19. The rearrangement links TRBV5-1 to TRBJ2-5, with 9 nucleotides matching TRBD1. Sequenced sample: peripheral blood. The DNA of the CDR3 is TGCGCCAGCAGTTTAACAGGGGGCAGAACCCAGTACTTC. This translates into CASSLTGGRTQYF. Full variable domain (missing parts from reference TRBV5-1 and TRBJ2-5): KAGVTQTPRYLIKTRGQQVTLSCSPISGHRSVSWYQQTPGQGLQFLFEYFSETQRNKGNFPGRFSGRQFSNSRSEMNVSTLELGDSALYLCASSLTGGRTQYFGPGTRLLVL.